This T cell receptor beta chain originates from a study of T cells in Graves' hyperthyroidism and ophthalmopathy. Diagnostic decisions used clinical symptoms, serum thyroxine and TRAb, thyroid ultrasound and orbital computed tomography. 10 ml of fresh peripheral blood supplied the PBMCs. CDR1 MNHEY and CDR2 SVGAGI come from the germline V gene. The germline V and J ends were trimmed by 0 bases and 4 bases, with 10 bases remaining between them. The CDR3 spans 14 residues. Authors of the study amplified TCR beta CDR3 regions from RNA transcripts. TCR CDR3 regions were first amplified by RT-PCR with HTBI primers. From the multiplex PCR reads, TCRdb called clonotypes with MiXCR, one entry per CDR3 protein. This sample yields around 100,000 distinct CDR3 sequences, of which less than 55% are seen a single time; roughly 24% belongs to the top ten.

The clonotype originates from a man aged 35-49 years with Graves' hyperthyroidism. The specimen was blood. The gene calls are TRBV6-5 and TRBJ2-7; D not resolved. The CDR3 DNA reads as TGTGCCAGCAGTTACTCAGGGCCGACTTACGAGCAGTACTTC. Translated, it gives CASSYSGPTYEQYF.